This entry lists 13 T cell receptor beta chains sequenced from one sample in a study of blood T cells in healthy people across ages. Then a second PCR, running roughly 7 to 12 cycles, was carried out with a sample-barcoded 5' primer and a J-beta primer mix. Via MiXCR, TCRdb re-called the 5' RACE reads, giving one row per CDR3 protein. The table includes 1.5 million to 2 million distinct CDR3 sequences, about two fifths detected once. Sequencing was performed on blood. The receptors derive from a human donor in good health.

There are many counts of this clonotype. The CDR3 loop reads CASREYRGNQPQHF. The CDR3 bases are TGTGCCAGCAGGGAGTACAGGGGCAATCAGCCCCAGCATTTT. The chain joins TRBV6-2 or TRBV6-3 to TRBJ1-5; D is perhaps TRBD1 (6 bases). CDR1 and CDR2 from the germline V gene are MNHEY and SVGEGT. The CDR3 is 14 residues long. Between the trimmed V and J ends, which lost 6 bases and 2 bases, there was a span of 11 bases.

The chain uses TRBV24-1 and TRBJ2-6; D is uncertain. With 0 bases removed from V and 0 bases from J, the gap between germline ends came to 11 bases. CDR3 length: 18 amino acids. CDR1 and CDR2 (germline): KGHDR, SFDVKD. The CDR3 nucleotides read TGTGCCACCAGTGATTTGGGGCGGCACGGCTCTGGGGCCAACGTCCTGACTTTC. Protein sequence: CATSDLGRHGSGANVLTF.

This chain links TRBV7-2 with TRBJ1-2; D call uncertain. The CDR3 loop spans 15 amino acids. The germline gives CDR1 SGHTA, CDR2 FQGNSA. Between the trimmed V and J ends, which lost 0 bases and 3 bases, there was a span of 11 bases. The CDR3 reads CASSLATGLYYGYTF. Here the CDR3 DNA reads TGTGCCAGCAGCTTAGCAACCGGGCTGTACTATGGCTACACCTTC.

This chain links TRBV7-2 with TRBJ2-2; TRBD2 might be the D (7 bases). Trimming took off 5 bases at V and 1 base at J, with 14 bases between the two ends. Germline values: CDR1 SGHTA, CDR2 FQGNSA. This CDR3 has 16 residues. CDR3 residues: CASSPEGGWNTGELFF. CDR3 coding DNA: TGTGCCAGCAGCCCAGAGGGGGGGTGGAACACCGGGGAGCTGTTTTTT.

CDR3 coding DNA: TGTGCCAGTAGTACGGACAGGGAGAGATATGGCTACACCTTC. The encoded protein is CASSTDRERYGYTF. The gene calls are TRBV19 and TRBJ1-2; TRBD1 matches 8 bases. CDR1 and CDR2 from the germline V gene are LNHDA and SQIVND (reference sequence). V shed 4 bases, J shed 5 bases, and the junction held 6 bases outside the gene matches. The CDR3 is made up of 14 amino acids.

This clonotype showed up just once. V usage is TRBV20-1 and J usage is TRBJ1-2, with D unclear. The CDR3 runs 14 residues. Trimming shortened V by 0 bases and J by 4 bases, and 12 bases separated the two germline ends. Germline CDR1 is DFQATT and CDR2 is SNEGSKA (reference sequence). The chain's CDR3 is CSARDRSISYGYTF. In DNA, the CDR3 is TGCAGTGCTAGAGATCGCAGTATTTCCTATGGCTACACCTTC.

The chain recombines TRBV20-1 with TRBJ2-3, with 10 bases lining up with TRBD2. Germline V CDR1 and CDR2: DFQATT, SNEGSKA (reference sequence). With V trimmed by 6 bases and J by 2 bases, 8 bases remained unmatched. CDR3 length: 15 amino acids. CDR3 coding DNA: TGCAGTGCGCCTTTGGGACTAGCGAACACAGATACGCAGTATTTT. As protein: CSAPLGLANTDTQYF.

Regarding this clonotype: The junction does not match germline at one end; this may be a read error. The chain has TRBV10-3 and TRBJ2-1, with 9 nucleotides matching TRBD1. From germline, CDR1 is ENHRY and CDR2 SYGVKD. This CDR3 comprises 14 residues. The DNA of the CDR3 is TGTGCCATCAGGGAGGGACAGGGACGCGATGAGCGGTTCTTC. Translating gives CAIREGQGRDERFF.

This clonotype has a handful of counts. The V and J genes are TRBV11-2 and TRBJ2-3; the D gene is possibly TRBD2 (6 bases). CDR3 length equals 15 residues. Germline V gene data show CDR1 as SGHAT and CDR2 as FQNNGV. The V end was cut by 5 bases, the J end by 2 bases, with 14 bases between. CDR3 sequence: CASSLGLRHTDTQYF. DNA of the CDR3: TGTGCCAGCAGCCTGGGACTTCGTCACACAGATACGCAGTATTTT.

The table lists this clonotype with a few counts. The chain has TRBV20-1 and TRBJ2-7; TRBD1 matches at 9 bases. Germline lookup yields CDR1 DFQATT and CDR2 SNEGSKA (reference sequence). Germline trimming cut 0 bases from V and 3 bases from J; bases unmatched to any gene: 6. The CDR3 has 15 residues. CDR3 loop: CSARDSGQGFYEQYF. CDR3 coding DNA: TGCAGTGCTAGAGATTCGGGACAGGGATTCTACGAGCAGTACTTC.

Comments on this clonotype: Its ends do not fully match the called genes, so a read error is possible. This rearrangement joins TRBV4-3 to TRBJ2-1; no firm D call. The CDR3 length is 15 residues. Germline loops: CDR1 LGHNA, CDR2 YSLEER. CDR3 bases: TGTGCCAGCAGCCAAGATCGGGTCTCCTACAATGAGCAGTTCTTC. Translation gives CASSQDRVSYNEQFF.

The chain employs TRBV20-1 and TRBJ2-7; D may match TRBD1 or TRBD2 (5 bases each). This CDR3 comprises 13 residues. V gave up 3 bases and J gave up 3 bases, with 12 bases separating them. Germline CDR1 and CDR2: DFQATT and SNEGSKA (reference sequence). In DNA, the CDR3 is TGCAGTGCTAGGGGGGAGACAGACTACGAGCAGTACTTC. Its protein product is CSARGETDYEQYF.

This clonotype has a single count. The chain employs TRBV20-1 and TRBJ1-5; D call uncertain. Trimming stripped 4 bases from V and 11 bases from J, with 30 bases between. This CDR3 contains 17 residues. Germline CDR1 DFQATT, CDR2 SNEGSKA (reference sequence). The CDR3 DNA follows: TGCAGTGCTAACCTTAGAGATGGGTACTCCCCCGTAGGGACCCAGCATTTT. It specifies CSANLRDGYSPVGTQHF.